This passage covers 24 T cell receptor beta chains from one sample sequenced in a study of glioma-infiltrating T cells. TCR alpha and beta CDR3 regions were amplified from RNA using iRepertoire nested multiplex PCR. TCRdb ran MiXCR on the multiplex PCR reads and lists one entry per CDR3 protein. The sample holds under 200,000 distinct CDR3 sequences, around 42% seen once. The sequencing sample was made of glioma tissue, nonneoplastic brain tissue, or PBMCs (not recorded which). These receptors were taken from a human donor with low-grade glioma or glioblastoma, undergoing nonglioma brain surgery, or in good health (not recorded which).

This clonotype was found many times. The rearrangement uses TRBV5-1 and TRBJ1-1, with a tentative D call TRBD1 (5 bases). Germline CDR1 and CDR2: SGHRS and YFSETQ. With 4 bases removed from V and 1 base from J, the gap between germline ends came to 14 bases. There are 15 residues in the CDR3. DNA of the CDR3: TGCGCCAGCAGCGTACAGGTCGGAAGGAACACTGAAGCTTTCTTT. Its protein is CASSVQVGRNTEAFF.

In this sample, this clonotype turned up many times. V usage is TRBV7-2 and J usage is TRBJ2-1, with a possible D match to TRBD2 (5 bases). V was cut by 5 bases and J by 7 bases, with 12 bases left in between. The CDR3 is 13 residues long. Germline assignment: CDR1 SGHTA and CDR2 FQGNSA. The DNA of the CDR3 is TGTGCCAGCAGCATCGGACTTACTAATGAGCAGTTCTTC. Protein: CASSIGLTNEQFF.

At least ten counts were recorded for this clonotype. V usage is TRBV27 and J usage is TRBJ2-2, with 12 positions matching TRBD1. The CDR3 contains 17 residues. Germline lookup yields CDR1 MNHEY and CDR2 SMNVEV (reference sequence). V was clipped by 5 bases and J by 7 bases; unmatched bases: 11. DNA of the CDR3: TGTGCCAGCAGTCGAGGGACAGGGGGCAGGAGGGGCGGGGAGCTGTTTTTT. Translation: CASSRGTGGRRGGELFF.

The chain links TRBV28 to TRBJ2-5; D is unclear. This CDR3 spans 15 amino acids. Trimming removed 5 bases from V and 0 bases from J, with 13 bases in between. Germline CDR1 MDHEN, CDR2 SYDVKM. The CDR3 DNA reads as TGTGCCAGCAGTATGATCTGGAACAACCAAGAGACCCAGTACTTC. It is translated as CASSMIWNNQETQYF.

There are a few counts of this clonotype. The chain uses TRBV3-1 and TRBJ2-1, with TRBD2 identical over 11 bases. Trimming at V came to 3 bases and at J to 5 bases, leaving 3 bases not matched to a gene. The germline V gene encodes CDR1 LGHDT and CDR2 YNNKEL (reference sequence). The CDR3 extends over 15 amino acids. CDR3 nucleotide sequence: TGTGCCAGCAGCCAGGAGGGACTAGCGGACAATGAGCAGTTCTTC. Translating gives CASSQEGLADNEQFF.

J is TRBJ2-1 and V is TRBV2; D is undetermined. From germline, CDR1 is SNHLY and CDR2 FYNNEI. The V end was cut by 0 bases, the J end by 0 bases, with 9 bases between. The CDR3 totals 16 residues. For the CDR3, the DNA is TGTGCCAGCAGTGAAGCGACAAAAAGCTCCTACAATGAGCAGTTCTTC. The encoded protein is CASSEATKSSYNEQFF.

This clonotype was recorded at least ten times. The chain has TRBV6-6 and TRBJ2-5; D ambiguous. Germline loops: CDR1 MNHNY, CDR2 SVGAGI (reference sequence). This CDR3 comprises 14 residues. Trimming left V 0 bases short and J 0 bases short, with 5 bases between. The CDR3 coding sequence is TGTGCCAGCAGTTACTCGAGAAACCAAGAGACCCAGTACTTC. Translating gives CASSYSRNQETQYF.

This clonotype has at least ten counts. In DNA, the CDR3 is TGTGCCAGCAGTTACCTACCCGGGACAGGGGGAAACACCATATATTTT. Its translation is CASSYLPGTGGNTIYF. The V and J genes are TRBV6-6 and TRBJ1-3; 9 nucleotides match TRBD1. The V gene end was trimmed by 2 bases and the J gene end by 4 bases; junction bases not matched to a gene: 6. This CDR3 is 16 amino acids long. Germline CDR1 and CDR2: MNHNY and SVGAGI (reference sequence).

Notes on this clonotype: Being one base from a much bigger clone, this may be a read error. The CDR3 end shows no conserved phenylalanine or tryptophan, and so a read error is likely. The chain couples TRBV28 to TRBJ2-1; 8 nucleotides align to TRBD2. The J call may be mistaken, given a closer DNA end match to TRBJ2-5. This CDR3 spans 16 amino acids. CDR1 and CDR2 from the germline V gene are MDHEN and SYDVKM. The CDR3 sequence: CASSSAGAEGQETQYL. CDR3 coding DNA: TGTGCCAGCAGTTCAGCGGGAGCAGAGGGGCAAGAGACCCAGTACTTA.

The V call is TRBV5-4, the J call TRBJ2-3; 12 nucleotides match TRBD1. J gave up 4 bases and V 2 bases, and 5 bases lay outside the gene matches. Germline V gene data show CDR1 as SGHNT and CDR2 as YYREEE (reference sequence). The CDR3 has 16 amino acids. CDR3 DNA sequence: TGTGCCAGCAGCTTAGGGACAGGGGGCGCTTCAGATACGCAGTATTTT. Translated, it gives CASSLGTGGASDTQYF.

This clonotype was found many times. The chain is built from TRBV6-1 and TRBJ2-5; the match to TRBD1 covers 12 bases. The CDR3 is 16 amino acids. V shed 7 bases, J shed 5 bases, and the junction held 11 bases outside the gene matches. The germline V gene encodes CDR1 MNHNS and CDR2 SASEGT. The CDR3 loop reads CASIQGQGAWKETQYF. DNA for the CDR3: TGTGCCAGCATCCAGGGACAGGGGGCTTGGAAGGAGACCCAGTACTTC.

This clonotype was counted between two and nine times. The V gene is TRBV4-1, the J gene TRBJ2-7; maybe TRBD2 (6 bases). The CDR3 is 16 amino acids. CDR1 is MGHRA and CDR2 is YSYEKL in the germline V gene. V lost 0 bases and J 2 bases, leaving 14 bases between the germline ends. The chain's CDR3 is CASSQDYGGTTYEQYF. The CDR3 DNA sequence: TGCGCCAGCAGCCAAGATTATGGGGGGACGACCTACGAGCAGTACTTC.

This clonotype was detected many times. The rearrangement joins TRBV6-1 to TRBJ2-1, with 10 bases that match TRBD1. CDR1 and CDR2 (germline): MNHNS, SASEGT. The CDR3 length is 15 residues. V lost 6 bases and J lost 4; bases outside the gene matches: 6. Here the CDR3 reads CASRAPGQGYNEQFF. The CDR3 bases are TGTGCCAGCAGGGCTCCGGGACAGGGGTACAATGAGCAGTTCTTC.

This clonotype was counted ten times or more. This chain connects TRBV6-1 to TRBJ2-4, with D tentatively TRBD2 (5 bases). Trimming pared 6 bases from V and 5 bases from J, leaving 17 bases between. This CDR3 has 15 amino acids. CDR1 and CDR2 from the germline V gene are MNHNS and SASEGT. CDR3 DNA: TGTGCCAGCAGCCCCTCGGGGTTCGCGGAAAACATTCAGTACTTC. This gives the protein CASSPSGFAENIQYF.

The J gene is TRBJ2-7, the V gene TRBV5-1, with 9 bases lining up with TRBD1. This CDR3 comprises 15 residues. CDR1 is SGHRS and CDR2 is YFSETQ in the germline V gene. V gave up 0 bases and J gave up 6 bases; unmatched junction bases: 7. This CDR3 is CASSLEEGTGFEQYF. The CDR3 DNA reads TGCGCCAGCAGCTTGGAAGAGGGGACAGGGTTCGAGCAGTACTTC.

The chain combines TRBV10-3 with TRBJ2-1, with TRBD2 identical over 8 bases. J gave up 7 bases and V 0 bases, and 11 bases lay outside the gene matches. This CDR3 region has 17 residues. Germline CDR1 is ENHRY and CDR2 is SYGVKD. CDR3 sequence (DNA): TGTGCCATCAGTGAGTCGAAAGGGACTAGGAGGGAGAATGAGCAGTTCTTC. Encoded protein: CAISESKGTRRENEQFF.

In this sample, this clonotype turned up a few times. V gene TRBV20-1 combines with J gene TRBJ2-7; 11 bases fit TRBD1. CDR3 length: 14 amino acids. With 5 bases clipped from V and 0 bases from J, the junction kept 3 bases outside the gene matches. Germline V CDR1 and CDR2: DFQATT, SNEGSKA (reference sequence). The CDR3: CSASGQGGSYEQYF. The CDR3 coding sequence is TGCAGTGCTTCGGGACAGGGGGGCTCCTACGAGCAGTACTTC.

This sequence joins TRBV6-4 and TRBJ2-1, with 9 positions matching TRBD1. Germline V gene sequence: CDR1 MRHNA, CDR2 SNTAGT. The CDR3 contains 15 residues. J was trimmed by 10 bases and V by 3 bases; bases with no gene match: 10. This CDR3 reads CASSDLPGDREEQFF. For the CDR3, the DNA is TGTGCCAGCAGTGATCTCCCTGGGGACAGGGAAGAGCAGTTCTTC.

The rearrangement links TRBV5-1 to TRBJ1-2; tentatively, D is TRBD1 (6 bases). CDR1 and CDR2 from the germline V gene are SGHRS and YFSETQ. CDR3 length: 14 amino acids. Trimming removed 2 bases from V and 0 bases from J, with 8 bases in between. CDR3 in DNA: TGCGCCAGCAGCTTCGGACAGACTAACTATGGCTACACCTTC. Protein product: CASSFGQTNYGYTF. The variable domain in full, with the rest retrieved from reference TRBV5-1 and TRBJ1-2, is KAGVTQTPRYLIKTRGQQVTLSCSPISGHRSVSWYQQTPGQGLQFLFEYFSETQRNKGNFPGRFSGRQFSNSRSEMNVSTLELGDSALYLCASSFGQTNYGYTFGSGTRLTVV.

The chain combines TRBV18 with TRBJ2-3; 7 nucleotides line up with TRBD1. Germline loops: CDR1 KGHSH, CDR2 LQKENI. The V gene end was trimmed by 4 bases and the J gene end by 1 base; junction bases not matched to a gene: 2. This CDR3 has 14 residues. The CDR3 sequence: CASSRDSRTDTQYF. CDR3 coding DNA: TGTGCCAGCTCACGGGACAGCCGCACAGATACGCAGTATTTT. Full variable domain (outside the CDR3, taken from reference TRBV18 and TRBJ2-3): NAGVMQNPRHLVRRRGQEARLRCSPMKGHSHVYWYRQLPEEGLKFMVYLQKENIIDESGMPKERFSAEFPKEGPSILRIQQVVRGDSAAYFCASSRDSRTDTQYFGPGTRLTVL.

The sample holds a few counts of this clonotype. V gene TRBV19 combines with J gene TRBJ2-2, with 7 bases matching TRBD1. The CDR3 spans 15 residues. Germline CDR1 and CDR2: LNHDA and SQIVND (reference sequence). With 9 bases clipped from V and 3 bases from J, the junction kept 10 bases outside the gene matches. The CDR3 is CASKRQGVDTGELFF. CDR3 DNA: TGTGCCAGCAAGCGACAGGGAGTAGACACCGGGGAGCTGTTTTTT.

In the case of this clonotype: Given a much more abundant clone one base away, this may be a read error. This chain joins TRBV19 and TRBJ1-1, with a weak D call TRBD1 (5 bases). The CDR3 extends over 15 amino acids. Germline CDR1 reads LNHDA; CDR2 reads SQIVND (reference sequence). The CDR3 DNA follows: TGTGCCAGTAGTATTGGGACTTATGGACGAGGTGAAGCTCTCTTT. This encodes CASSIGTYGRGEALF.

In this sample, this clonotype turned up many times. The chain has TRBV27 and TRBJ2-1, with a possible D match to TRBD1 (6 bases). This CDR3 is 16 amino acids long. CDR1 is MNHEY, CDR2 SMNVEV, per germline (reference sequence). V gave up 7 bases and J gave up 1 base, with 17 bases separating them. Here the CDR3 reads CASKSNRASSYNEQFF. The CDR3 coding sequence is TGTGCCAGCAAGTCAAACAGGGCCTCATCCTACAATGAGCAGTTCTTC.

This clonotype showed up many times. The rearrangement joins TRBV4-1 to TRBJ1-4, with a weak D call TRBD1 (6 bases). Between the trimmed V and J ends, which lost 4 bases and 7 bases, there was a span of 16 bases. Germline CDR1 MGHRA, CDR2 YSYEKL. The CDR3 runs to 15 residues. The CDR3 here is CASSRSSGVGEKLFF. CDR3 DNA: TGCGCCAGCAGCCGGTCATCAGGGGTTGGTGAAAAACTGTTTTTT.